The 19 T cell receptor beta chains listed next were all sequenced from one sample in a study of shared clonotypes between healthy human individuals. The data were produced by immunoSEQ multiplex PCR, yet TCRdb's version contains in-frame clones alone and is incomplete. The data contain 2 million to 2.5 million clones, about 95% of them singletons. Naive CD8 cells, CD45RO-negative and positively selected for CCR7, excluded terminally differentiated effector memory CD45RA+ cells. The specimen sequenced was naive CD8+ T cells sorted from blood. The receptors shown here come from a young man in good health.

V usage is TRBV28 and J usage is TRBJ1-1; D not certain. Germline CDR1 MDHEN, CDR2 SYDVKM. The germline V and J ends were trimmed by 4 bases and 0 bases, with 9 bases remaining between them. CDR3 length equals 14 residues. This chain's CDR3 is CASSYRQVNTEAFF. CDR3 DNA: TGTGCCAGCAGTTACCGGCAGGTGAACACTGAAGCTTTCTTT.

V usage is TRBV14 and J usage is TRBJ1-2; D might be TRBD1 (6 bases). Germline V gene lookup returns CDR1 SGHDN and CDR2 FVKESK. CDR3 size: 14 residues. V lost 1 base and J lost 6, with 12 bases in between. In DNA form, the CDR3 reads TGTGCCAGCAGCCAAGGTTACCAGGGGAATGGCTACACCTTC. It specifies CASSQGYQGNGYTF.

This CDR3 reads CSVQDGQNTEAFF. The CDR3 bases are TGCAGCGTTCAGGACGGACAAAACACTGAAGCTTTCTTT. The chain links TRBV29-1 to TRBJ1-1, with D possibly being TRBD1 (5 bases). Trimming shortened V by 5 bases and J by 2 bases, and 12 bases separated the two germline ends. The CDR3 sequence is 13 residues long. The V gene's germline CDR1 is SQVTM and CDR2 ANQGSEA.

The CDR3 protein is CASSPPPDRAYEQYF. CDR3 nucleotide sequence: TGTGCCAGCAGCCCCCCCCCGGACAGGGCCTACGAGCAGTACTTC. The chain has TRBV7-9 and TRBJ2-7; 8 nucleotides agree with TRBD1. The V gene's germline CDR1 is SEHNR and CDR2 FQNEAQ (reference sequence). This CDR3 is built from 15 residues. V trimming: 5 bases; J trimming: 2 bases; junction bases outside the gene matches: 8.

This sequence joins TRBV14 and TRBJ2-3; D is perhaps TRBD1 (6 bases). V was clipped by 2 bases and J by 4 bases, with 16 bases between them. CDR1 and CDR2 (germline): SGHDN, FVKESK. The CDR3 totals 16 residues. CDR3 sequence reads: CASSQFIGGVADTQYF. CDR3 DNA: TGTGCCAGCAGCCAATTCATTGGGGGCGTCGCAGATACGCAGTATTTT.

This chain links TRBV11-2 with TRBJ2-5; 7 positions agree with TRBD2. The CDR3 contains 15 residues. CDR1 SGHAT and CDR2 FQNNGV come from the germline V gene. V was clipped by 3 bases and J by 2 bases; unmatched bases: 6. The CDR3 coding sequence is TGTGCCAGCAGCTTCGGCGGGGGTTTTCAAGAGACCCAGTACTTC. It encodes CASSFGGGFQETQYF.

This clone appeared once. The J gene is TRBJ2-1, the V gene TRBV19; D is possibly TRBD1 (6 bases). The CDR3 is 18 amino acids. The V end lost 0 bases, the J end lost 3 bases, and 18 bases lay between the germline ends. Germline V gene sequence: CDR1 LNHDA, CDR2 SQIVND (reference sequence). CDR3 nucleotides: TGTGCCAGTAGTATAGACTGGATTCCCGGGACAATCTACAATGAGCAGTTCTTC. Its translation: CASSIDWIPGTIYNEQFF.

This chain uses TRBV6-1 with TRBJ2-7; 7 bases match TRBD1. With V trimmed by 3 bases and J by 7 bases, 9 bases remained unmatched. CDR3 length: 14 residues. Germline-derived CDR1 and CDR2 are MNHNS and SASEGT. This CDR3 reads CASSELDRKMEQYF. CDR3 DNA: TGTGCCAGCAGTGAGTTGGACAGGAAAATGGAGCAGTACTTC.

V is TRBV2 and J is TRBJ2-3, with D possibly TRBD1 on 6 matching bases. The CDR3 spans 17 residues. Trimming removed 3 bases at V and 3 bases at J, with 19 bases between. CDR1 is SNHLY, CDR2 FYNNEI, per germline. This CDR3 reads CASSEVLLGGTTDTQYF. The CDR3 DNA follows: TGTGCCAGCAGTGAGGTTCTTCTAGGGGGAACGACAGATACGCAGTATTTT.

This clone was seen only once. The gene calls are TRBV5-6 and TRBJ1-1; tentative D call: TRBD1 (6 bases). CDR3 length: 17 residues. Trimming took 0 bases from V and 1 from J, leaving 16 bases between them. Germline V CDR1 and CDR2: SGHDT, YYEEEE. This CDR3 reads CASSLGGHGPQNTEAFF. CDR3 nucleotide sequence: TGTGCCAGCAGCTTGGGGGGACATGGCCCACAGAACACTGAAGCTTTCTTT.

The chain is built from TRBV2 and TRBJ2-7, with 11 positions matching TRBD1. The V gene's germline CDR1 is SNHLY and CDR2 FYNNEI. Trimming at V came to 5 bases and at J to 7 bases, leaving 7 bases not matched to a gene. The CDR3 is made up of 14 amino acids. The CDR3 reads CASSPGQGADEQYF. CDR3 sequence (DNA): TGTGCCAGCAGTCCTGGACAGGGGGCAGATGAGCAGTACTTC. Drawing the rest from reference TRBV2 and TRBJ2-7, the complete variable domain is EPEVTQTPSHQVTQMGQEVILRCVPISNHLYFYWYRQILGQKVEFLVSFYNNEISEKSEIFDDQFSVERPDGSNFTLKIRSTKLEDSAMYFCASSPGQGADEQYFGPGTRLTVT.

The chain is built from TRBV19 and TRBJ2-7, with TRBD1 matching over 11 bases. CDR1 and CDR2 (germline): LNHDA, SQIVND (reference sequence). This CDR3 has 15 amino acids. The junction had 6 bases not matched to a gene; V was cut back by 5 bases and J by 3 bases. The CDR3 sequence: CASSFSGTGGYEQYF. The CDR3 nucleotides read TGTGCCAGTAGTTTCTCCGGGACAGGGGGCTACGAGCAGTACTTC. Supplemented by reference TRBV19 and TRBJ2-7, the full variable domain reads DGGITQSPKYLFRKEGQNVTLSCEQNLNHDAMYWYRQDPGQGLRLIYYSQIVNDFQKGDIAEGYSVSREKKESFPLTVTSAQKNPTAFYLCASSFSGTGGYEQYFGPGTRLTVT.

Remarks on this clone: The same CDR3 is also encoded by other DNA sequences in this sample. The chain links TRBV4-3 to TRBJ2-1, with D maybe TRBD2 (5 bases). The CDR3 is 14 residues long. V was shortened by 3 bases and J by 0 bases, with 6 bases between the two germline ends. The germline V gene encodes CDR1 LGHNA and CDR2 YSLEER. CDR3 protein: CASSQRDSYNEQFF. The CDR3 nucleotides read TGCGCCAGCAGCCAGAGGGACTCCTACAATGAGCAGTTCTTC.

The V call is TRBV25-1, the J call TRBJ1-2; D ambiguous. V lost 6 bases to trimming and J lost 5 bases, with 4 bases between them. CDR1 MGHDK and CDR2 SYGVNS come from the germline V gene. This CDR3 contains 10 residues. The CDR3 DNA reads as TGTGCCAGCAGGGGGTATGGCTACACCTTC. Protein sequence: CASRGYGYTF.

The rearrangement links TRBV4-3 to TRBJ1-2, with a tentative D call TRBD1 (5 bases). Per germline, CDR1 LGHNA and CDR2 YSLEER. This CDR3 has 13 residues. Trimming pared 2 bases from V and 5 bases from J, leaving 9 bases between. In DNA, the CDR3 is TGCGCCAGCAGCCAATCCCCAGGGTATGGCTACACCTTC. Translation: CASSQSPGYGYTF.

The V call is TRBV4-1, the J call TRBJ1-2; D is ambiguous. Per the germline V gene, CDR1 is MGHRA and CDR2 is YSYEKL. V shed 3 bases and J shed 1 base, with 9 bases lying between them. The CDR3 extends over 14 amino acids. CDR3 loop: CASSQKQSNYGYTF. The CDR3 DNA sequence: TGCGCCAGCAGCCAGAAACAGAGTAACTATGGCTACACCTTC.

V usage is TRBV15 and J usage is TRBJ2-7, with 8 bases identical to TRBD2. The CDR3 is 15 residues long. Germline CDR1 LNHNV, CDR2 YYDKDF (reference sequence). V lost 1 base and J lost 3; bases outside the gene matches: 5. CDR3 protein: CATSRVREGDYEQYF. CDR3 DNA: TGTGCCACCAGCAGAGTCCGGGAGGGTGACTACGAGCAGTACTTC. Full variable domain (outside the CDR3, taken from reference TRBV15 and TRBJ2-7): DAMVIQNPRYQVTQFGKPVTLSCSQTLNHNVMYWYQQKSSQAPKLLFHYYDKDFNNEADTPDNFQSRRPNTSFCFLDIRSPGLGDTAMYLCATSRVREGDYEQYFGPGTRLTVT.

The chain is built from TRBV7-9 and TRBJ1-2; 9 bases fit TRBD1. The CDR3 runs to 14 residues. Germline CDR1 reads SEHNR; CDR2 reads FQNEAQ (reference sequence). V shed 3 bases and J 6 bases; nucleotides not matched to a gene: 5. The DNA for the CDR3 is TGTGCCAGCAGCTTGGGACAGGGTGTCGATGGCTACACCTTC. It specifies CASSLGQGVDGYTF.

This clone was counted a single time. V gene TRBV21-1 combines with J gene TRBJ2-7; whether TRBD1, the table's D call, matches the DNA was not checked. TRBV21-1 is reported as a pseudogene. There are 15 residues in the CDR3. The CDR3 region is CASRTGQGQSYEQYF. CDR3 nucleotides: TGTGCCAGCAGAACCGGACAGGGGCAATCCTACGAGCAGTACTTC.